The rows below give T cell receptor beta chains drawn from one sample of a study of neurological immune-mediated disorders. TCRdb recomputed calls from the 5' RACE reads with MiXCR, one row per CDR3 protein. Of tens of thousands of distinct CDR3 sequences in the sample, less than 15% are singletons; the top ten hold about 6.8%. The sequenced material came from PBMCs. The receptors come from a woman in her forties or fifties in good health. Each CDR3 is given with its conserved first and last residue. A D gene is named only where the DNA matches it firmly. The size field is filled for only some rows; it gives once, few, many or a size class.

j_call clone_size v_call d_call cdr3_aa cdr3_nt
TRBJ2-7 many TRBV20-1 - CSVSRDHSYEQYF TGCAGTGTCTCTCGGGACCACTCCTACGAGCAGTACTTC
TRBJ2-2 many TRBV15 - CATSKSPVGTGELFF TGTGCCACCAGCAAAAGCCCGGTGGGGACCGGGGAGCTGTTTTTT
TRBJ2-1 - TRBV10-3 TRBD2 CASAIPTSAGNEQFF TGTGCCAGTGCAATCCCGACTAGCGCGGGGAATGAGCAGTTCTTC
TRBJ1-4 many TRBV28 TRBD1 CASSLHRDRSEKLFF TGTGCCAGCAGTCTCCACCGGGACAGGTCTGAAAAACTGTTTTTT
TRBJ2-2 few TRBV18 - CASSPLSGNTGELFF TGTGCCAGCTCACCATTATCCGGGAACACCGGGGAGCTGTTTTTT
TRBJ2-2 many TRBV5-1 TRBD1 CASSASTGVDTGELFF TGCGCCAGCAGCGCTTCGACAGGGGTAGACACCGGGGAGCTGTTTTTT
TRBJ2-7 many TRBV7-9 - CASSSGFYEQYF TGTGCCAGCAGCTCCGGGTTCTACGAGCAGTACTTC
TRBJ1-2 many TRBV18 - CASSPTDNYGYTF TGTGCCAGCTCACCAACGGATAACTATGGCTACACCTTC
TRBJ1-4 many TRBV7-2 - CASSSGGVVGEKLFF TGTGCCAGCAGCTCGGGAGGGGTGGTTGGTGAAAAACTGTTTTTT
TRBJ2-5 many TRBV14 - CASSYGAQETQYF TGTGCCAGCAGCTACGGGGCCCAAGAGACCCAGTACTTC
TRBJ2-3 many TRBV6-1 TRBD1 CASILPGQGIADTQYF TGTGCCAGCATCTTGCCGGGACAGGGGATCGCAGATACGCAGTATTTT
TRBJ1-5 many TRBV2 - CASSGDYSNQPQHF TGTGCCAGCAGCGGAGATTATAGCAATCAGCCCCAGCATTTT
TRBJ2-1 - TRBV5-1 - CASSLGGDANEQFF TGCGCCAGCAGCTTGGGAGGGGATGCCAATGAGCAGTTCTTC
TRBJ1-2 many TRBV20-1 - CSARAAFGYTF TGCAGTGCTAGAGCTGCGTTTGGCTACACCTTC
TRBJ1-1 many TRBV28 TRBD1 CASSQTGGGNTEAFF TGTGCCAGCAGTCAGACAGGGGGCGGGAACACTGAAGCTTTCTTT
TRBJ2-7 many TRBV6-2/TRBV6-3 - CASRSEYEQYF TGTGCCAGCAGGTCCGAGTACGAGCAGTACTTC
TRBJ2-1 many TRBV7-3 - CASSSPGYNEQFF TGTGCCAGCAGCTCCCCAGGTTACAATGAGCAGTTCTTC
TRBJ1-1 many TRBV24-1 TRBD1 CATLDRENTEAFF TGTGCCACCCTTGACAGGGAGAACACTGAAGCTTTCTTT
TRBJ2-1 many TRBV12-3/TRBV12-4 TRBD2 CASKNGWEGEYNEQFF TGTGCCAGCAAGAACGGGTGGGAGGGCGAGTACAATGAGCAGTTCTTC
TRBJ1-6 many TRBV28 TRBD1 CASSLDRSSYNSPLHF TGTGCCAGCAGCTTGGACAGGAGCTCCTATAATTCACCCCTCCACTTT
TRBJ1-2 many TRBV5-1 - CASSDPRGVHGYTF TGCGCCAGCAGCGACCCCAGAGGGGTGCATGGCTACACCTTC
TRBJ2-1 many TRBV7-8 - CASSPGGGRGHDNEQFF TGTGCCAGCAGCCCAGGGGGGGGGCGGGGTCACGACAATGAGCAGTTCTTC
TRBJ2-7 many TRBV29-1 - CSVQGAYEQYF TGCAGCGTTCAAGGGGCCTACGAGCAGTACTTC
TRBJ1-5 many TRBV7-9 - CASSSGQTGWAQHF TGTGCCAGCAGCTCCGGACAGACCGGTTGGGCCCAGCATTTT
TRBJ2-2 many TRBV24-1 - CATSREGTPTGELFF TGTGCCACCTCGCGGGAAGGAACCCCGACCGGGGAGCTGTTTTTT